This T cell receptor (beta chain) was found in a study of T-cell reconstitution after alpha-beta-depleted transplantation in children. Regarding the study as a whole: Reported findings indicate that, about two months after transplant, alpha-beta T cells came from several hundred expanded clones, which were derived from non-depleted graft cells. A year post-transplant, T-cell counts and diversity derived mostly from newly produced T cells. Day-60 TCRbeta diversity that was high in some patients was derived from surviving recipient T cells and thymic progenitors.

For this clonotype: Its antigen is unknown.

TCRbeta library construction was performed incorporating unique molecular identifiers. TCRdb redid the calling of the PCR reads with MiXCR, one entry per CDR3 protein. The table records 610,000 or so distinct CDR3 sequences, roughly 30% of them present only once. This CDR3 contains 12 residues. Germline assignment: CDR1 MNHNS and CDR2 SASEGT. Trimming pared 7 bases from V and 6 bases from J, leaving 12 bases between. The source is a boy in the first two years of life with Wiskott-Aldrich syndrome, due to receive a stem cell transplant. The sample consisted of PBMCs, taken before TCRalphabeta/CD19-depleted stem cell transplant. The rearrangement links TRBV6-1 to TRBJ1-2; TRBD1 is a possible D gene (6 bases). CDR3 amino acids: CASTGDGDGYTF. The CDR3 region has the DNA TGTGCCAGCACAGGGGACGGGGATGGCTACACCTTC.